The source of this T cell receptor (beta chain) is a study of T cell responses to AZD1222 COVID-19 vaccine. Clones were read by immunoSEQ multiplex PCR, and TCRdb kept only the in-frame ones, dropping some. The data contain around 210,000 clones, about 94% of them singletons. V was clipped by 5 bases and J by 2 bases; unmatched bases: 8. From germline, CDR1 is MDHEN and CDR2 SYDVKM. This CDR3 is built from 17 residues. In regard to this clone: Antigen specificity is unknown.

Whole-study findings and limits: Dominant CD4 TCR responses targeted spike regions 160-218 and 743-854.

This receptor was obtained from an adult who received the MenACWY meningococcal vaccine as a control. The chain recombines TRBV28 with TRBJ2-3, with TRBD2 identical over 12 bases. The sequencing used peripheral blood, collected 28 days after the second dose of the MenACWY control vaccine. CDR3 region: CASSPTGLAGLTDTQYF. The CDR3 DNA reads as TGTGCCAGCAGTCCTACCGGACTAGCGGGGCTCACAGATACGCAGTATTTT.